This TCR beta chain derives from a study of T cells in Graves' hyperthyroidism and ophthalmopathy. RNA transcripts yielded amplified TCR beta CDR3 regions. An initial round of RT-PCR targeting the TCR CDR3 relied on the HTBI primer set. TCRdb independently ran MiXCR on the multiplex PCR reads; one entry per CDR3 protein. The top ten hold about 45% of the sample, which has hundreds of thousands of distinct CDR3 sequences, 15% to 20% seen once. V gave up 4 bases and J gave up 0 bases, with 16 bases separating them. The CDR3 is 17 amino acids. CDR1 and CDR2 from the germline V gene are MNHEY and SMNVEV (reference sequence). This clonotype has a handful of counts.

Sample: blood. This clonotype was obtained from a middle-aged man with Graves' ophthalmopathy. The gene calls are TRBV27 and TRBJ1-5, with D maybe TRBD1 (6 bases). The CDR3 bases are TGTGCCAGCAGTTCACAGGGAGCAACTTATAGCAATCAGCCCCAGCATTTT. Translating it yields CASSSQGATYSNQPQHF.